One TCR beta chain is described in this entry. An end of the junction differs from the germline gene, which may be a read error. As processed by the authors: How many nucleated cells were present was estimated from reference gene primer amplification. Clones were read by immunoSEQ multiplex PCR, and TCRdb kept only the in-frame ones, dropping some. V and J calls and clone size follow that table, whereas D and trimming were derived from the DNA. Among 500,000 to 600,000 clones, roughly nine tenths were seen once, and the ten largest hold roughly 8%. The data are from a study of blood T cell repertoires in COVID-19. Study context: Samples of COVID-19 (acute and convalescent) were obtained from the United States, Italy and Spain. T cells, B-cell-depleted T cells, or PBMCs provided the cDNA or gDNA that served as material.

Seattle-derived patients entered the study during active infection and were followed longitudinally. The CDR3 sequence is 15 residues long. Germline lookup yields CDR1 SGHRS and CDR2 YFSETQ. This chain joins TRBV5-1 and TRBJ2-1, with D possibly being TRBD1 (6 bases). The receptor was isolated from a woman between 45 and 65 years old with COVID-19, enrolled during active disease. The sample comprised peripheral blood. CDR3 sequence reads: CASSLGASTNNEQFF. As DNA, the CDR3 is TGCGCCAGCAGTTTGGGGGCTAGCACTAACAATGAGCAGTTCTTC.